Listed below are T cell receptor beta chains from one sample, sequenced in a study of T cell repertoires in ileal Crohn's disease. The protocol was immunoSEQ multiplex PCR, while the TCRdb copy is restricted to in-frame clones and leaves out a portion. The top ten clones hold roughly 6.9% of a sample with approximately 10,000 clones, about four fifths of them seen once. Sequencing was carried out using ileal tissue. Receptors were obtained from an adult with Crohn's disease. The CDR3 runs from the conserved cysteine through the conserved F or W. A D gene is named only where the DNA matches it firmly. Only some rows state a clone size, as once, few, many or a class for expanded clones.

size	V	J	D	CDR3	DNA
NA	TRBV18	TRBJ1-2	NA	CASSPSEGYGYTF	TGTGCCAGCTCACCGTCCGAGGGCTATGGCTACACCTTC
NA	TRBV4-1	TRBJ2-3	TRBD2	CASSQLTSGATDTQYF	TGCGCCAGCAGCCAACTTACTAGCGGGGCCACAGATACGCAGTATTTT
NA	TRBV28	TRBJ2-7	TRBD1	CASSSGTGFIEQYF	TGTGCCAGCAGTTCCGGGACAGGGTTCATCGAGCAGTACTTC
NA	TRBV6-1	TRBJ2-1	TRBD2	CASSEALLGGGRNEQFF	TGTGCCAGCAGTGAAGCGCTTCTTGGCGGGGGGCGGAATGAGCAGTTCTTC
NA	TRBV11-2	TRBJ1-6	NA	CASSFTGISYNSPLHF	TGTGCCAGCAGTTTTACGGGAATATCCTATAATTCACCCCTCCACTTT
once	TRBV19	TRBJ1-6	TRBD1	CASSTGQGVKSPLHF	TGTGCCAGTAGTACAGGACAGGGGGTAAAATCACCCCTCCACTTT
NA	TRBV18	TRBJ1-1	NA	CASSPKGDTEAFF	TGTGCCAGCTCCCCCAAGGGGGACACTGAAGCTTTCTTT
NA	TRBV6-1	TRBJ2-7	TRBD2	CASSGRASGPYEQYF	TGTGCCAGCAGTGGCAGGGCTAGCGGTCCCTACGAGCAGTACTTC
NA	TRBV5-1	TRBJ1-1	TRBD1	CASSTGQGGMNTEAFF	TGCGCCAGCAGCACCGGACAGGGCGGAATGAACACTGAAGCTTTCTTT
NA	TRBV19	TRBJ2-7	NA	CASSIGAEYGQIHEQYF	TGTGCCAGTAGTATAGGGGCCGAGTACGGACAGATTCACGAGCAGTACTTC
NA	TRBV5-4	TRBJ2-4	TRBD1	CASSRQGAGWVQAKNIQYF	TGTGCCAGCAGCCGACAGGGTGCTGGGTGGGTCCAAGCCAAAAACATTCAGTACTTC
once	TRBV7-2	TRBJ1-2	TRBD1	CASNRGVGTGYGYTF	TGTGCCAGCAACAGGGGGGTAGGGACCGGCTATGGCTACACCTTC
NA	TRBV11-3	TRBJ1-1	NA	CASSLYSGTEAFF	TGTGCCAGCAGCTTATATTCGGGCACTGAAGCTTTCTTT
few	TRBV29-1	TRBJ2-7	NA	CSVDGGNEEQYF	TGCAGCGTTGATGGGGGGAACGAGGAGCAGTACTTC
once	TRBV5-6	TRBJ2-1	TRBD2	CASSLPGGFWNEQFF	TGTGCCAGCAGCTTGCCGGGAGGTTTTTGGAATGAGCAGTTCTTC
NA	TRBV5-4	TRBJ1-5	NA	CASSAGTDASTQHF	TGTGCCAGCAGCGCGGGGACGGATGCCTCTACCCAGCATTTT
NA	TRBV27	TRBJ1-2	TRBD1	CASGKQTGIYGYTF	TGTGCCAGCGGAAAACAGACAGGGATCTATGGCTACACCTTC
NA	TRBV5-1	TRBJ2-1	TRBD1	CASSTGQGNEQFF	TGCGCCAGCAGCACGGGACAGGGGAATGAGCAGTTCTTC
NA	TRBV5-1	TRBJ1-6	TRBD1	CASSTGAGESPLHF	TGCGCCAGCAGCACAGGGGCAGGGGAATCACCCCTCCACTTT
NA	TRBV28	TRBJ1-6	TRBD1	CASWRQGGSPLHF	TGTGCCAGCTGGCGACAGGGAGGTTCACCCCTCCACTTT
NA	TRBV15	TRBJ1-4	NA	CATAAGDSNEKLFF	TGTGCCACTGCAGCGGGGGACTCTAATGAAAAACTGTTTTTT
NA	TRBV5-1	TRBJ2-2	NA	CASSLVPWNTGELFF	TGCGCCAGCAGCTTGGTTCCGTGGAACACCGGGGAGCTGTTTTTT
NA	TRBV7-2	TRBJ2-2	NA	CASSFGASGELFF	TGTGCCAGCAGCTTCGGTGCCTCCGGGGAGCTGTTTTTT
NA	TRBV14	TRBJ2-7	NA	CASSQVHGGYEQYF	TGTGCCAGCAGCCAAGTTCACGGGGGTTACGAGCAGTACTTC
NA	TRBV27	TRBJ2-3	NA	CASSLSRGGTGRTDTQYF	TGTGCCAGCAGTTTATCTAGGGGAGGGACAGGAAGGACAGATACGCAGTATTTT
NA	TRBV10-3	TRBJ1-1	NA	CAISSGGTEAFF	TGTGCCATCAGCTCCGGGGGGACTGAAGCTTTCTTT
NA	TRBV11-2	TRBJ1-5	NA	CAGSLDTDQPQHF	TGTGCCGGCAGCTTAGATACAGATCAGCCCCAGCATTTT
NA	TRBV27	TRBJ2-1	NA	CASSSQPPGGAFDNEQFF	TGTGCCAGCAGTTCCCAACCCCCCGGCGGGGCTTTCGACAATGAGCAGTTCTTC
NA	TRBV23-1	TRBJ1-1	NA	CASKQGNGNTEAFF	TGCGCCAGCAAACAGGGAAATGGGAACACTGAAGCTTTCTTT
few	TRBV5-6	TRBJ1-2	NA	CASSFSGPTGEFPYGYTF	TGTGCCAGCAGCTTCAGTGGACCGACCGGGGAATTTCCCTATGGCTACACCTTC
NA	TRBV19	TRBJ1-5	NA	CASSIMGPNQPQHF	TGTGCCAGTAGTATAATGGGGCCGAATCAGCCCCAGCATTTT
NA	TRBV7-9	TRBJ2-7	TRBD1	CASSPRQGGWEQYF	TGTGCCAGCAGCCCAAGACAGGGTGGATGGGAGCAGTACTTC
once	TRBV5-1	TRBJ1-2	NA	CASSLAHRVPDYGYTF	TGCGCCAGCAGCTTGGCCCACAGGGTACCGGATTATGGCTACACCTTC
NA	TRBV25-1	TRBJ1-4	NA	CASSASPTGQLDEKLFF	TGTGCCAGCAGTGCATCTCCTACTGGACAGCTTGATGAAAAACTGTTTTTT
NA	TRBV28	TRBJ2-7	NA	CASRLYEQYF	TGTGCCAGCAGACTCTACGAGCAGTACTTC